What follows are 6 T cell receptor beta chains derived from one specimen sequenced in a study of low-dose radiotherapy and immunotherapy resistance in tumors. The time point denotes: before trial treatment. Alpha- and beta-chain coverage of first-strand cDNA came from TRAV- and TRBV-specific primers. With a V-primer adapter and a constant-region primer, TCRs were amplified for 20 to 25 PCR cycles. One entry per CDR3 protein, called by TCRdb with MiXCR from the reads. The sample has about 89,000 distinct CDR3 sequences; 9.4% are singletons. The starting material was PBMCs, obtained before treatment. Every receptor here comes from a male donor with prostate cancer.

This clonotype came up many times. The chain carries TRBV7-3 and TRBJ2-1; 9 nucleotides agree with TRBD2. CDR1 and CDR2 (germline): SGHTA, FQGTGA. The length of the CDR3 is 16 residues. The junction had 5 bases not matched to a gene; V was cut back by 5 bases and J by 0 bases. The DNA of the CDR3 is TGTGCCAGCAGCCGGGTAGCGGGAGCCTCCTACAATGAGCAGTTCTTC. It translates to CASSRVAGASYNEQFF.

This clonotype was seen many times. The chain carries TRBV2 and TRBJ2-1; no clear D gene. This CDR3 spans 10 amino acids. Trimming cost V 9 bases and J 8 bases, with 8 bases left between them. Germline V gives CDR1 SNHLY, CDR2 FYNNEI. CDR3 in DNA: TGTGCCAGATTCGTGCATGAGCAGTTCTTC. It translates to CARFVHEQFF. Variable domain in full (rest from reference TRBV2 and TRBJ2-1): EPEVTQTPSHQVTQMGQEVILRCVPISNHLYFYWYRQILGQKVEFLVSFYNNEISEKSEIFDDQFSVERPDGSNFTLKIRSTKLEDSAMYFCARFVHEQFFGPGTRLTVL.

This clonotype was seen many times. CDR3 amino acids: CASSQDGTSTYNEQFF. DNA for the CDR3: TGCGCCAGCAGCCAAGACGGCACTTCCACCTACAATGAGCAGTTCTTC. J is TRBJ2-1 and V is TRBV4-1, with D uncertain. Trimming pared 0 bases from V and 2 bases from J, leaving 11 bases between. Germline CDR1 is MGHRA and CDR2 is YSYEKL. This CDR3 region has 16 residues.

This clonotype was seen repeatedly, ten times or more. The rearrangement uses TRBV7-9 and TRBJ1-2; D might be TRBD1 (5 bases). Between the trimmed V and J ends, which lost 4 bases and 4 bases, there was a span of 7 bases. Germline lookup yields CDR1 SEHNR and CDR2 FQNEAQ (reference sequence). This CDR3 spans 12 amino acids. CDR3 amino acids: CASSSDSYGYTF. CDR3 nucleotide sequence: TGTGCCAGCAGCTCCGACAGCTATGGCTACACCTTC.

This clonotype came up many times. V is TRBV19 and J is TRBJ2-2, with 7 bases aligning to TRBD1. The J segment lost 5 bases and the V segment lost 1 base, leaving 4 bases of the junction unmatched. Germline-derived CDR1 and CDR2 are LNHDA and SQIVND (reference sequence). This CDR3 has 15 residues. The CDR3 DNA reads TGTGCCAGTAGTATAGTCGGGACAGCTACCGGGGAGCTGTTTTTT. It is translated as CASSIVGTATGELFF.

Details on this clonotype: The CDR3 ends on some other residue instead of the conserved phenylalanine or tryptophan, so this is likely a read error. J is TRBJ2-5 and V is TRBV18; 11 bases agree with TRBD2. The CDR3 is 14 amino acids. The trim removed 4 bases at V and 4 bases at J, leaving 2 bases unmatched. The germline gives CDR1 KGHSH, CDR2 LQKENI. The CDR3 nucleotides are TGTGCCAGCTCACAAGGGACTAGCGGAGAGACCCAGTACTTG. Residues: CASSQGTSGETQYL.